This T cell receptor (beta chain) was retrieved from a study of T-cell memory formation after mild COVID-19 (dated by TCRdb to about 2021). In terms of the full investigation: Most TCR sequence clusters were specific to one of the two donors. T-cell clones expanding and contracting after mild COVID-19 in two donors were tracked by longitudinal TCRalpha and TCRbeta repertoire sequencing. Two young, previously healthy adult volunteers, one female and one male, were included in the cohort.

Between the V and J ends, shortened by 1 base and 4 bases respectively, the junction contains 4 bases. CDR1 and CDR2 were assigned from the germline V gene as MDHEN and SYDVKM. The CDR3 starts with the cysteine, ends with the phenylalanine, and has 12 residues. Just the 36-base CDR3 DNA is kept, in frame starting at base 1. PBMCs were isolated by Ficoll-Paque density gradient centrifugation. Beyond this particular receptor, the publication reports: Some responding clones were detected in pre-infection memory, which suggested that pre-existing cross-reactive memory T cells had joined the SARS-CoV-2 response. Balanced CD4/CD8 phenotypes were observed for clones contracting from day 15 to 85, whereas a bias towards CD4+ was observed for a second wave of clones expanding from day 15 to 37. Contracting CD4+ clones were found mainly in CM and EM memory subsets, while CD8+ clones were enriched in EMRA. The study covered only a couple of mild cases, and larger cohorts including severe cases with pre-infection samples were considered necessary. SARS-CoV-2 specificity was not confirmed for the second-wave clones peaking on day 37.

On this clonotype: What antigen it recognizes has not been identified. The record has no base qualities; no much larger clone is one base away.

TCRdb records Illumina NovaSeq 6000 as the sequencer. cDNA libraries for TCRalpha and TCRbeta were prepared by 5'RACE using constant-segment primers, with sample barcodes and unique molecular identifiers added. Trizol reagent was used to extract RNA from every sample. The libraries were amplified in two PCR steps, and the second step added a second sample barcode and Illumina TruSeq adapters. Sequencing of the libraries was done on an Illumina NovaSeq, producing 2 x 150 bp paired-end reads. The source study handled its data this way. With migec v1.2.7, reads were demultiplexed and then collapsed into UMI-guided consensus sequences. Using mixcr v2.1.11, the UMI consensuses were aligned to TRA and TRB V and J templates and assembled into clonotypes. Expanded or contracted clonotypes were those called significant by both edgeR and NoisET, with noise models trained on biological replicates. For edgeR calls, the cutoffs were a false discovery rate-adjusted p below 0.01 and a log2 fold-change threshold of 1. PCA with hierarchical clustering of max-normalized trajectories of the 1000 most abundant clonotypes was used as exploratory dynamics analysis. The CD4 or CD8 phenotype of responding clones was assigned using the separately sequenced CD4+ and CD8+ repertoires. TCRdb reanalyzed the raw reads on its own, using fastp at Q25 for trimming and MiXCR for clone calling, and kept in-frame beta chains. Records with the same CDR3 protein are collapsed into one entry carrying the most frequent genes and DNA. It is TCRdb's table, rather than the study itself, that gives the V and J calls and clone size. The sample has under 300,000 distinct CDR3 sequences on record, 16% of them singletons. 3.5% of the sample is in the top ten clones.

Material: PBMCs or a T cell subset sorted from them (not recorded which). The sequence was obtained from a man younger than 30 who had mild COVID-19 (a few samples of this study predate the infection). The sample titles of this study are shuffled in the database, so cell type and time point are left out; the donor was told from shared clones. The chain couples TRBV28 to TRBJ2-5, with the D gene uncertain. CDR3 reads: CASSLFRETQYF. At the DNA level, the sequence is TGTGCCAGCAGTTTATTCCGAGAGACCCAGTACTTC.